The text below deals with one T cell receptor beta chain. Antigen: not known. The data are from a study of shared clonotypes between healthy human individuals. CD4+ cells underwent separation, giving CD45RA+ naive and CD45RA-negative memory subsets. Sequenced by immunoSEQ multiplex PCR; TCRdb stores in-frame clones only, minus some. The sample records 2 million to 2.5 million clones, nearly 97% being singletons. The CDR3 is 17 residues long. Germline V gives CDR1 LNHDA, CDR2 SQIVND (reference sequence). V dropped 7 bases and J dropped 1 base, with 20 bases sitting between them. Study outcomes and limitations: With several donors compared, about 5.2% of naive CD4 clonotypes were shared. Apart from blood, nothing was sampled; tissue repertoires likely differ.

V usage is TRBV19 and J usage is TRBJ1-5; the D gene is possibly TRBD1 (5 bases). The sequenced material came from naive CD4+ T cells sorted from blood. The subset here: CD45RA+ positively selected. The origin of this receptor is a man younger than 35 in good health. DNA for the CDR3: TGTGCCAGTATGGTGGGTTCTTCGTACAGGAGCAATCAGCCCCAGCATTTT. This encodes CASMVGSSYRSNQPQHF.